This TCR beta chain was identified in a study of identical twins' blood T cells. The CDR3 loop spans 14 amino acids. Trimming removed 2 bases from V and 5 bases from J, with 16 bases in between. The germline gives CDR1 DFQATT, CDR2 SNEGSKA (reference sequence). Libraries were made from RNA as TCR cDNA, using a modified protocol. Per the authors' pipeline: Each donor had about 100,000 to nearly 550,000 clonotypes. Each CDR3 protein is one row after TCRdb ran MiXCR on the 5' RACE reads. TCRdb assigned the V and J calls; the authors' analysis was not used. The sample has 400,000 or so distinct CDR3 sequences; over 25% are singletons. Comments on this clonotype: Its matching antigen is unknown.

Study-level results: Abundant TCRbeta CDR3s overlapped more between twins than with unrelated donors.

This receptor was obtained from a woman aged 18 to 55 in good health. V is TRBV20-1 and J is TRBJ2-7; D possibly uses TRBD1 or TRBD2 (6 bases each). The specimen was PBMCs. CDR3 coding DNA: TGCAGTGCTAGAAAAAGGGGGGTTTCCAACGAGCAGTACTTC. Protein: CSARKRGVSNEQYF.